The clone carrying this T cell receptor (beta chain) came up a few times. Antigen unknown. The data were produced by immunoSEQ multiplex PCR, yet TCRdb's version contains in-frame clones alone and is incomplete. The table includes 160,000 or so clones, around 89% detected once. This record belongs to a study of T cell responses to AZD1222 COVID-19 vaccine. Germline values: CDR1 SEHNR, CDR2 FQNEAQ (reference sequence). The V end was cut by 2 bases, the J end by 6 bases, with 7 bases between. The length of the CDR3 is 13 residues. Study-level findings and limits: The breadth and depth of Spike-specific TCRs increased once two AZD1222 doses had been given.

Sample: peripheral blood, taken 28 days after the second AZD1222 dose. The chain is built from TRBV7-9 and TRBJ2-2; D remains ambiguous. This sequence originates from an adult who received the AZD1222 COVID-19 vaccine. Written as DNA, the CDR3 is TGTGCCAGCAGCTTATTTTCCTCCGGGGAGCTGTTTTTT. It translates to CASSLFSSGELFF.